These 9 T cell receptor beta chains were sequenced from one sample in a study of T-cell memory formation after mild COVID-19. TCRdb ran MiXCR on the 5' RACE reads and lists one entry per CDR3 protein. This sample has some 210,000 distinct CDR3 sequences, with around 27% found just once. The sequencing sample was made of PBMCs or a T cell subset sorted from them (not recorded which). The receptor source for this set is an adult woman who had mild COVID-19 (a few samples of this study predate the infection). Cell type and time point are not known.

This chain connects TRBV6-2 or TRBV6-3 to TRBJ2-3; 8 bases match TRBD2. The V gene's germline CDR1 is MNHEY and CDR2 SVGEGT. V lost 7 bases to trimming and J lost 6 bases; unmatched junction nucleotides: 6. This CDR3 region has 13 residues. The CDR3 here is CASTLAGKDTQYF. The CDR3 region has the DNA TGTGCCAGCACTTTAGCGGGAAAGGATACGCAGTATTTT.

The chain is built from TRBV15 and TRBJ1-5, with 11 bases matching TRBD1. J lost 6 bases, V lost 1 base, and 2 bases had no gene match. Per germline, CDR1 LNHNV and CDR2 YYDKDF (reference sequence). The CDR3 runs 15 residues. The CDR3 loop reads CATSRGDRGIQPQHF. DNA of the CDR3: TGTGCCACCAGCAGAGGGGACAGGGGGATTCAGCCCCAGCATTTT.

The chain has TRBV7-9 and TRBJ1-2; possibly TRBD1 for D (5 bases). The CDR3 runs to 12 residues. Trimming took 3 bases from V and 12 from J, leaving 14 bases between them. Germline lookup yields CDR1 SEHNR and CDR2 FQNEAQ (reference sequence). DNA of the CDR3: TGTGCCAGCAGCTTGGACAATGGTATCCACACCTTC. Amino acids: CASSLDNGIHTF.

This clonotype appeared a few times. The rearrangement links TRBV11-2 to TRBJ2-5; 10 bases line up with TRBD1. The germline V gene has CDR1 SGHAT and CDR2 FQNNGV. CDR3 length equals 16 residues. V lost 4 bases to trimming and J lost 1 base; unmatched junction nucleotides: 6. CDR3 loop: CASSYYGTGVQETQYF. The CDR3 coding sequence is TGTGCCAGCAGCTATTACGGGACAGGGGTCCAAGAGACCCAGTACTTC.

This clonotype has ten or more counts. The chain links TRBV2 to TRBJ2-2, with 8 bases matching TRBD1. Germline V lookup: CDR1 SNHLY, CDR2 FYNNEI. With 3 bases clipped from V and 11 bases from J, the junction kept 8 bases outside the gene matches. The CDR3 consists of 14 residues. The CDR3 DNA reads TGTGCCAGCAGTGACTCAGGGGGCTTCGGTGAGCTGTTTTTT. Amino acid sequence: CASSDSGGFGELFF. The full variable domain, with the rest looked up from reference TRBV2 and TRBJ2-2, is EPEVTQTPSHQVTQMGQEVILRCVPISNHLYFYWYRQILGQKVEFLVSFYNNEISEKSEIFDDQFSVERPDGSNFTLKIRSTKLEDSAMYFCASSDSGGFGELFFGEGSRLTVL.

The CDR3: CASSYGPPSGSNYGYTF. CDR3 DNA: TGTGCCAGCAGTTACGGCCCCCCCTCCGGCTCTAACTATGGCTACACCTTC. This chain uses TRBV6-6 with TRBJ1-2; no firm D call. Germline CDR1 reads MNHNY; CDR2 reads SVGAGI (reference sequence). The V gene lost 2 bases and the J gene lost 0 bases, with 16 bases spanning the gap. The CDR3 is 17 residues long.

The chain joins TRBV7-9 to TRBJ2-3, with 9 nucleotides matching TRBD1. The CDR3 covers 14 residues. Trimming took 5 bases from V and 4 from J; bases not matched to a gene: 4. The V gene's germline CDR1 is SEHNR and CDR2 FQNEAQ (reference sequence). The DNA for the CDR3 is TGTGCCAGCAGCCACGGGACAGGGCCAGATACGCAGTATTTT. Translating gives CASSHGTGPDTQYF.

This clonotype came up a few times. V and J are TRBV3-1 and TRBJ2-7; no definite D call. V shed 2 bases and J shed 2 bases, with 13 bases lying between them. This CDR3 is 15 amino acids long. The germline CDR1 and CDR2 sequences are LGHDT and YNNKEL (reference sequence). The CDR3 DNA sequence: TGTGCCAGCAGCCAAAATAACCGATTAGCCTACGAGCAGTACTTC. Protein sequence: CASSQNNRLAYEQYF.

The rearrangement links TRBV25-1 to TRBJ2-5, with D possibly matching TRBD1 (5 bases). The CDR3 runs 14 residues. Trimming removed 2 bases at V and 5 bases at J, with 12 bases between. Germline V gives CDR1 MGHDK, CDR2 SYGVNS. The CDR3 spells CASSERGWGETQYF. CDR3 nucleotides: TGTGCCAGCAGTGAAAGGGGTTGGGGCGAGACCCAGTACTTC.